These 5 T cell receptor beta chains were all obtained from the same sample, sequenced in a study of blood T cells in healthy people across ages. For the second PCR, which ran for about 6 to 12 cycles, a sample-barcoded 5' primer and a J-beta primer mix were used. TCRdb re-derived calls from the 5' RACE reads in MiXCR, one entry per CDR3 protein. The sample has over 1.5 million distinct CDR3 sequences; around half are singletons. Sequenced: blood. Receptor source: a woman aged 35 to 49 in good health.

This clonotype was detected a few times. CDR3 sequence (DNA): TGTGCCAGCAGTTCCCTGACTAGCGGGGGGGCTAACTACAATGAGCAGTTCTTC. This gives the protein CASSSLTSGGANYNEQFF. The V call is TRBV12-3 or TRBV12-4, the J call TRBJ2-1; TRBD2 agrees at 14 bases. The CDR3 extends over 18 amino acids. Losses at the gene ends were 4 bases for V and 3 bases for J; bases not matched to a gene: 8.

This rearrangement joins TRBV28 to TRBJ2-5; possibly TRBD1 or TRBD2 for D (5 bases each). V gave up 8 bases and J gave up 3 bases, with 16 bases separating them. From germline, CDR1 is MDHEN and CDR2 SYDVKM. The CDR3 consists of 14 residues. CDR3 sequence: CASLSLEGKETQYF. The CDR3 DNA follows: TGTGCCAGCCTCAGTTTAGAGGGGAAAGAGACCCAGTACTTC.

This chain connects TRBV28 to TRBJ2-1, with 9 bases that match TRBD1. The length of the CDR3 is 15 residues. Germline values: CDR1 MDHEN, CDR2 SYDVKM. The ends lost 6 bases at V and 4 bases at J; junction bases unmatched: 7. The CDR3 nucleotides read TGTGCCAGCAGGGCCGCCGGGACAGGGTACAATGAGCAGTTCTTC. It yields the protein CASRAAGTGYNEQFF.

This chain uses TRBV7-2 with TRBJ2-7; D is unresolved. The germline gives CDR1 SGHTA, CDR2 FQGNSA. V was shortened by 5 bases and J by 4 bases, with 12 bases between the two germline ends. The CDR3 totals 13 residues. The CDR3 DNA follows: TGTGCCAGCAGCGTAGGGCGTCCTTACGAGCAGTACTTC. It specifies CASSVGRPYEQYF.

The chain couples TRBV12-3 or TRBV12-4 to TRBJ1-2, with D uncertain. CDR3 size: 15 residues. V was shortened by 2 bases and J by 3 bases, with 13 bases between the two germline ends. CDR3 coding DNA: TGTGCCAGCAGTTTAACGGGCCCCCTCCACTATGGCTACACCTTC. Translated: CASSLTGPLHYGYTF.